The next 26 T cell receptor beta chains were all read from a single sample in a study of shared clonotypes between healthy human individuals. Terminally differentiated effector memory CD45RA+ cells were excluded by CCR7 positive selection of CD45RO-negative cells. TCRdb's copy holds only in-frame clones and misses some; the assay was immunoSEQ multiplex PCR. This sample yields around 2,000,000 clones, of which 85% to 95% are seen a single time; 1.1% belongs to the top ten. The sample consisted of naive CD8+ T cells sorted from blood. The receptors derive from a man younger than 35 in good health.

About this clone itself: Other DNA sequences within the sample encode an identical CDR3. This sequence joins TRBV14 and TRBJ2-7; D ambiguous. The CDR3 consists of 11 residues. Per the germline V gene, CDR1 is SGHDN and CDR2 is FVKESK. V gave up 3 bases and J gave up 4 bases, with 4 bases separating them. CDR3 DNA: TGTGCCAGCAGCCAGGGGTACGAGCAGTACTTC. Its protein product is CASSQGYEQYF.

V is TRBV10-3 and J is TRBJ1-2; 8 positions match TRBD1. The length of the CDR3 is 18 residues. The V segment lost 6 bases and the J segment 7 bases; nucleotides outside the gene matches: 22. Germline V gives CDR1 ENHRY, CDR2 SYGVKD. The CDR3 loop reads CAISDYPPLDRAFPGYTF. CDR3 DNA sequence: TGTGCCATCAGCGATTACCCTCCTCTGGACAGGGCTTTTCCTGGCTACACCTTC.

The genes are TRBV4-3 and TRBJ1-2, with D maybe TRBD1 (5 bases). The V gene lost 1 base and the J gene lost 8 bases, with 17 bases spanning the gap. CDR3 size: 15 residues. Germline V gives CDR1 LGHNA, CDR2 YSLEER. CDR3 nucleotides: TGCGCCAGCAGCCAAGCCTTTCGGGGGGAGGGCGGCTACACCTTC. It translates to CASSQAFRGEGGYTF.

The chain links TRBV6-1 to TRBJ2-5; D remains ambiguous. CDR1 MNHNS and CDR2 SASEGT come from the germline V gene. With 2 bases removed from V and 0 bases from J, the gap between germline ends came to 7 bases. This CDR3 spans 14 amino acids. Here the CDR3 reads CASSEPGHQETQYF. DNA for the CDR3: TGTGCCAGCAGTGAACCGGGCCACCAAGAGACCCAGTACTTC.

The V call is TRBV10-2, the J call TRBJ2-7; 7 nucleotides line up with TRBD1. CDR1 is WSHSY and CDR2 is SAAADI in the germline V gene. This CDR3 comprises 14 residues. V gave up 3 bases and J gave up 5 bases; unmatched junction bases: 7. The chain's CDR3 is CASSDPTGTHEQYF. The CDR3 DNA reads as TGCGCCAGCAGTGATCCGACAGGGACCCACGAGCAGTACTTC.

This chain uses TRBV10-3 with TRBJ2-7; D is uncertain. The ends were cut back, 10 bases at V and 5 bases at J, with 12 bases in the middle. The CDR3 length is 11 residues. Germline CDR1 and CDR2: ENHRY and SYGVKD. The CDR3 DNA sequence: TGTGCCACCCTCACGAGCGACGAGCAGTACTTC. It codes for CATLTSDEQYF.

Here the CDR3 reads CASSFSTGVWEQYF. CDR3 DNA sequence: TGTGCCAGCAGTTTTTCCACGGGGGTTTGGGAGCAGTACTTC. The chain links TRBV27 to TRBJ2-7, with a possible D match to TRBD2 (6 bases). Germline CDR1 and CDR2: MNHEY and SMNVEV (reference sequence). Trimming left V 3 bases short and J 7 bases short, with 16 bases between. This CDR3 region has 14 residues.

This clone was seen only once. Here the CDR3 DNA reads TGTGCCAGCAGGGAAACAGGGGGCGATGAGCAGTTCTTC. Translated, it gives CASRETGGDEQFF. The rearrangement links TRBV27 to TRBJ2-1; the match to TRBD1 covers 9 bases. V gave up 6 bases and J gave up 8 bases; unmatched junction bases: 5. In germline, CDR1 is MNHEY, CDR2 SMNVEV (reference sequence). This CDR3 region has 13 residues.

The V and J genes are TRBV27 and TRBJ1-2; the D is unclear. CDR3 length: 14 amino acids. Germline V gene lookup returns CDR1 MNHEY and CDR2 SMNVEV (reference sequence). Trimming removed 4 bases from V and 8 bases from J, with 17 bases in between. The CDR3 reads CASSSSPIGDGYTF. In DNA form, the CDR3 reads TGTGCCAGCAGTTCTTCCCCTATAGGAGACGGCTACACCTTC.

The genes are TRBV7-9 and TRBJ2-3, with 9 bases that match TRBD1. V shed 7 bases and J 3 bases; nucleotides not matched to a gene: 8. The CDR3 is made up of 15 amino acids. Per germline, CDR1 SEHNR and CDR2 FQNEAQ (reference sequence). The CDR3 here is CASISSGTGTDTQYF. CDR3 DNA sequence: TGTGCCAGCATCTCTTCCGGGACAGGGACAGATACGCAGTATTTT. Full variable domain (missing parts from reference TRBV7-9 and TRBJ2-3): DTGVSQNPRHKITKRGQNVTFRCDPISEHNRLYWYRQTLGQGPEFLTYFQNEAQLEKSRLLSDRFSAERPKGSFSTLEIQRTEQGDSAMYLCASISSGTGTDTQYFGPGTRLTVL.

As concerns this clone: The sample has other DNA sequences that encode this CDR3 too. The V call is TRBV11-2, the J call TRBJ1-1, with D perhaps matching TRBD1 (6 bases). The CDR3 has 15 amino acids. Trimming cost V 6 bases and J 1 base, with 15 bases left between them. Germline loops: CDR1 SGHAT, CDR2 FQNNGV. The CDR3 spells CASRTIGGGNTEAFF. Here the CDR3 DNA reads TGTGCCAGCAGAACTATAGGGGGAGGGAACACTGAAGCTTTCTTT.

The chain couples TRBV4-1 to TRBJ2-7, with 13 bases aligning to TRBD2. Germline-derived CDR1 and CDR2 are MGHRA and YSYEKL. Trimming removed 2 bases from V and 6 bases from J; junction bases left unmatched: 10. The CDR3 has 17 amino acids. The chain's CDR3 is CASSQYGLAGEEVEQYF. CDR3 DNA: TGCGCCAGCAGCCAATATGGACTAGCGGGAGAAGAAGTCGAGCAGTACTTC.

This chain connects TRBV6-1 to TRBJ2-1; 12 bases are a match to TRBD2. Trimming removed 8 bases from V and 4 bases from J; junction bases left unmatched: 6. The CDR3 covers 15 residues. Germline CDR1 MNHNS, CDR2 SASEGT. In nucleotides, the CDR3 is TGTGCCAGCGATCGGACTAGCGGGGCTTACAATGAGCAGTTCTTC. Translation: CASDRTSGAYNEQFF.

The chain joins TRBV7-2 to TRBJ1-2; D unresolved. V was cut by 4 bases and J by 8 bases, with 8 bases left in between. From germline, CDR1 is SGHTA and CDR2 FQGNSA. The CDR3 is 11 residues long. CDR3 amino acids: CASSSEAGYTF. In DNA, the CDR3 is TGTGCCAGCAGCTCCGAGGCCGGCTACACCTTC.

This clone was detected once. The chain employs TRBV25-1 and TRBJ1-5; a weak D match, TRBD1 (5 bases). Germline V gene data show CDR1 as MGHDK and CDR2 as SYGVNS. This CDR3 is built from 13 residues. Trimming left V 6 bases short and J 2 bases short, with 8 bases between. CDR3 coding DNA: TGTGCCAGCAGAGAACAGGGCAATCAGCCCCAGCATTTT. This gives the protein CASREQGNQPQHF.

The chain has TRBV27 and TRBJ2-2, with D unresolved. CDR1 is MNHEY and CDR2 is SMNVEV in the germline V gene (reference sequence). V was shortened by 0 bases and J by 9 bases, with 5 bases between the two germline ends. This CDR3 contains 12 residues. The CDR3 region is CASSLSGWELFF. CDR3 sequence (DNA): TGTGCCAGCAGTTTATCAGGGTGGGAGCTGTTTTTT.

CDR3 nucleotide sequence: TGTGCCAGCAGCTTAGTTTTAAGGGACCGCTATGGCTACACCTTC. Translation gives CASSLVLRDRYGYTF. This chain joins TRBV7-2 and TRBJ1-2; TRBD1 is a possible D gene (5 bases). V dropped 1 base and J dropped 4 bases, with 13 bases sitting between them. CDR1 is SGHTA, CDR2 FQGNSA, per germline. This CDR3 is built from 15 residues.

This clone was observed a single time. V usage is TRBV4-1 and J usage is TRBJ2-7; D might be TRBD1 (5 bases). The CDR3 sequence is 14 residues long. V was cut by 2 bases and J by 3 bases, with 11 bases left in between. Germline V lookup: CDR1 MGHRA, CDR2 YSYEKL. CDR3 region: CASSQSPQGYEQYF. CDR3 coding DNA: TGCGCCAGCAGCCAAAGTCCCCAGGGCTACGAGCAGTACTTC.

Worth noting for this clone: Other nucleotide sequences in the sample specify the same CDR3. J is TRBJ2-2 and V is TRBV27; D is unresolved. The germline V gene encodes CDR1 MNHEY and CDR2 SMNVEV (reference sequence). V gave up 5 bases and J gave up 8 bases, with 9 bases separating them. This CDR3 comprises 12 residues. CDR3 sequence (DNA): TGTGCCAGCAGTCCGCCAACGGGGGAGCTGTTTTTT. Protein: CASSPPTGELFF.

The chain links TRBV27 to TRBJ2-2; the D is unclear. The CDR3 covers 14 residues. Trimming cost V 4 bases and J 3 bases, with 9 bases left between them. CDR1 is MNHEY, CDR2 SMNVEV, per germline (reference sequence). CDR3 residues: CASSSLGDTGELFF. Written as DNA, the CDR3 is TGTGCCAGCAGTTCTCTTGGGGACACCGGGGAGCTGTTTTTT.

This clone was seen once. The rearrangement uses TRBV9 and TRBJ2-1, with 9 bases lining up with TRBD2. J gave up 9 bases and V 0 bases, and 10 bases lay outside the gene matches. This CDR3 is built from 16 residues. The germline gives CDR1 SGDLS, CDR2 YYNGEE. For the CDR3, the DNA is TGTGCCAGCAGCGTAGAGGGACTAGCCCCGATTGCTGAGCAGTTCTTC. It is translated as CASSVEGLAPIAEQFF.

The chain employs TRBV6-1 and TRBJ2-7; D is possibly TRBD1 or TRBD2 (5 bases each). The CDR3 consists of 14 residues. V gave up 2 bases and J gave up 2 bases, with 10 bases separating them. Looked up from germline, CDR1 is MNHNS and CDR2 is SASEGT. The CDR3 region is CASSEISGPYEQYF. In DNA, the CDR3 is TGTGCCAGCAGTGAAATATCGGGGCCCTACGAGCAGTACTTC.

The chain is built from TRBV9 and TRBJ2-1; D gene uncertain. The CDR3 runs 13 residues. V was clipped by 0 bases and J by 8 bases, with 9 bases between them. The germline V gene encodes CDR1 SGDLS and CDR2 YYNGEE. CDR3 in amino acids: CASSVAVSYEQFF. For the CDR3, the DNA is TGTGCCAGCAGCGTAGCCGTCTCCTATGAGCAGTTCTTC.

V gene TRBV7-8 combines with J gene TRBJ2-1; D perhaps matches TRBD2 (5 bases). CDR1 and CDR2 (germline): SGHVS, FQNEAQ. This CDR3 is 17 amino acids long. The V and J ends lost 5 bases and 4 bases respectively, with 21 bases between them. The CDR3 sequence is CASSTPPGLLIYNEQFF. The DNA for the CDR3 is TGTGCCAGCAGCACCCCCCCCGGACTTCTAATTTACAATGAGCAGTTCTTC. Filled out from reference TRBV7-8 and TRBJ2-1, the complete variable domain reads GAGVSQSPRYKVAKRGQDVALRCDPISGHVSLFWYQQALGQGPEFLTYFQNEAQLDKSGLPSDRFFAERPEGSVSTLKIQRTQQEDSAVYLCASSTPPGLLIYNEQFFGPGTRLTVL.

This clone has more than one count but fewer than ten. The chain combines TRBV6-5 with TRBJ1-3; weak D call: TRBD1 (5 bases). CDR1 is MNHEY and CDR2 is SVGAGI in the germline V gene. Trimming cost V 0 bases and J 4 bases, with 13 bases left between them. The CDR3 loop spans 16 amino acids. The CDR3, as DNA: TGTGCCAGCAGTTACTCGAAGCCACGGGGGGGAAACACCATATATTTT. This translates into CASSYSKPRGGNTIYF.

The rearrangement uses TRBV4-1 and TRBJ1-1; possibly TRBD1 for D (5 bases). V gave up 0 bases and J gave up 3 bases, with 20 bases separating them. Germline V gives CDR1 MGHRA, CDR2 YSYEKL. The CDR3 contains 18 residues. Here the CDR3 reads CASSQDPRGVLGDTEAFF. CDR3 sequence (DNA): TGCGCCAGCAGCCAAGATCCTCGAGGGGTTCTGGGGGACACTGAAGCTTTCTTT.